This entry is about one T cell receptor beta chain. This specimen belongs to a study of blood T cell repertoires in COVID-19. Whole-study context: The United States, Italy and Spain provided the acute and convalescent COVID-19 samples.

Method: immunoSEQ multiplex PCR; TCRdb's copy keeps in-frame clones and lacks some. In the table there are about 280,000 clones, roughly 85% of which are singletons. This TCR was sampled from a man between 45 and 60 years old with active or convalescent COVID-19. The sample taken for sequencing was peripheral blood.

DNA for the CDR3: TGTGCCAGTAGTATCAAGATGGCGAGGCCGAACACTGAAGCTTTCTTT. Its translation: CASSIKMARPNTEAFF. The J gene is TRBJ1-1, the V gene TRBV19; no firm D call. The CDR3 consists of 16 residues. From germline, CDR1 is LNHDA and CDR2 SQIVND (reference sequence). Trimming removed 3 bases at V and 1 base at J, with 15 bases between.